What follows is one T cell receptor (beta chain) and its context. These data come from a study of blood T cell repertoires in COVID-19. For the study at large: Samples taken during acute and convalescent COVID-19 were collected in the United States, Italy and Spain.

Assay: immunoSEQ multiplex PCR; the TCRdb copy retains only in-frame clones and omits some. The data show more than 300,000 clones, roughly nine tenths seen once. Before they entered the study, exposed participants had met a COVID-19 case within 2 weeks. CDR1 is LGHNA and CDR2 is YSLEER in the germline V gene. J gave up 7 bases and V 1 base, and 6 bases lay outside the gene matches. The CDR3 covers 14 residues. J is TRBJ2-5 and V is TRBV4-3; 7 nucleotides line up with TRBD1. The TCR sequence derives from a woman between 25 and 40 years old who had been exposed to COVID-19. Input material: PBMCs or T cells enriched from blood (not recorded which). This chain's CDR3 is CASSQVTGARTQYF. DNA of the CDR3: TGCGCCAGCAGCCAAGTAACAGGGGCCAGGACCCAGTACTTC.